The present entry profiles one T cell receptor (beta chain) with its context. TCRdb keeps only in-frame clones here, not all; method: immunoSEQ multiplex PCR. Seen here are roughly 160,000 clones, 65% to 90% observed once, and the top ten hold approximately 8%. These data are taken from a study of blood T cell repertoires in COVID-19. About the study: Whether acute or convalescent, the COVID-19 samples came from the United States, Italy and Spain.

Germline V CDR1 and CDR2: MDHEN, SYDVKM. CDR3 length: 15 amino acids. V was shortened by 5 bases and J by 3 bases, with 11 bases between the two germline ends. The TCR was taken from a man aged 55 to 70 with acute or convalescent COVID-19. Sequences were obtained from peripheral blood. The V and J genes are TRBV28 and TRBJ2-6; no clear D gene. CDR3 sequence: CASSPEVGGANVLTF. As DNA, the CDR3 is TGTGCCAGCAGTCCAGAGGTGGGTGGGGCCAACGTCCTGACTTTC. The complete variable domain, with remaining parts taken from reference TRBV28 and TRBJ2-6, reads DVKVTQSSRYLVKRTGEKVFLECVQDMDHENMFWYRQDPGLGLRLIYFSYDVKMKEKGDIPEGYSVSREKKERFSLILESASTNQTSMYLCASSPEVGGANVLTFGAGSRLTVL.